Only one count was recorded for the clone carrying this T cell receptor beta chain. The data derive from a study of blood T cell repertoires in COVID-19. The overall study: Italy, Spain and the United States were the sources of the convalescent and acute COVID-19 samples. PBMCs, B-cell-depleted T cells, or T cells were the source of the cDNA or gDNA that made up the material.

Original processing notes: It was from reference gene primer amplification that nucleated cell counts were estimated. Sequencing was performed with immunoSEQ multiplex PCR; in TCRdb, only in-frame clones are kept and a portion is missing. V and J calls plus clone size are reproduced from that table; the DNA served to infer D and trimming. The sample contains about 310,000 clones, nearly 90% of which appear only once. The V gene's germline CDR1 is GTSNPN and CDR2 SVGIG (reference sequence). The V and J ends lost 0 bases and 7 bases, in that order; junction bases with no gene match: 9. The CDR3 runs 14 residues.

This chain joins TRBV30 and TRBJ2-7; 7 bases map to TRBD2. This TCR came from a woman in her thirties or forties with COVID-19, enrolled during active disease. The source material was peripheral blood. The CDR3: CAWSVRGVLGEQYF. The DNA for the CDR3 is TGTGCCTGGAGTGTACGGGGGGTCCTTGGGGAGCAGTACTTC.